The entry below describes one TCR beta chain. The antigen remains undetermined. This CDR3 is 12 amino acids long. The V end lost 7 bases, the J end lost 8 bases, and 13 bases lay between the germline ends. The germline V gene has CDR1 SGHTS and CDR2 YDEGEE. The data originate from a study of T cell responses to AZD1222 COVID-19 vaccine. Overall study results and limits: Spike-specific TCR breadth and depth both grew after two AZD1222 doses.

Produced via immunoSEQ multiplex PCR; TCRdb's table is partial and in-frame only. The sample holds over 100,000 clones; approximately 88% are singletons and the top ten take less than 9.5%. This TCR was recovered from an adult in good health. This material consisted of peripheral blood, taken on day 0 of AZD1222 vaccination. The chain employs TRBV5-8 and TRBJ2-1, with D possibly being TRBD1 (6 bases). The CDR3 loop is CASSDSLHEQFF. The CDR3, as DNA: TGTGCCAGCTCGGACAGTCTACATGAGCAGTTCTTC.